This TCR beta chain comes out of a study of blood T cells in healthy people across ages. At the level of the study: Capture via template switching afforded approximately one barcoded beta molecule per two T cells.

Points from the study as a whole: Strong correlation existed between TCR beta diversity and naive T cell percentage.

A word on this clonotype: Its specificity is not known.

Through a sample-barcoded 5' primer and a J-beta primer mix, a second PCR was run for about 7 to 12 cycles. One entry per CDR3 protein, called by TCRdb with MiXCR from the 5' RACE reads. This table has around 1.5 million distinct CDR3 sequences, 59% appearing once. CDR3 length equals 15 residues. The V gene end was trimmed by 4 bases and the J gene end by 12 bases; junction bases not matched to a gene: 15. CDR1 is LNHNV and CDR2 is YYDKDF in the germline V gene (reference sequence). The rearrangement joins TRBV15 to TRBJ2-7; 10 bases map to TRBD1. The material sequenced was blood. The clonotype originates from a man between 18 and 35 years old in good health. The CDR3 here is CATSNPGQGLSAMYF. DNA for the CDR3: TGTGCCACCAGCAACCCGGGACAGGGGTTGTCCGCTATGTACTTC.